These 25 T cell receptor beta chains were all obtained from the same sample, sequenced in a study of T cell responses to AZD1222 COVID-19 vaccine. Measured with immunoSEQ multiplex PCR; TCRdb has only the in-frame clones, and not every one. Here the sample spans about 150,000 clones, less than 95% being singletons. Material: peripheral blood, obtained 28 days after the second AZD1222 dose. Receptors were obtained from an adult who received the AZD1222 COVID-19 vaccine.

The chain has TRBV6-1 and TRBJ1-4; D call uncertain. There are 14 residues in the CDR3. V was shortened by 0 bases and J by 7 bases, with 9 bases between the two germline ends. Germline V gene data show CDR1 as MNHNS and CDR2 as SASEGT. DNA for the CDR3: TGTGCCAGCAGTGAAGCGGGCGCCGGTGAAAAACTGTTTTTT. Translating gives CASSEAGAGEKLFF.

This chain joins TRBV1 and TRBJ2-4; TRBD2 was called by the table and not checked on the DNA. TRBV1 counts as a pseudogene. This CDR3 is 18 amino acids long. The CDR3 bases are TGCACCAGCAGCAAAATACATCTAGCGCCCATAGCCAAAAACATTCAGTACTTC. Translating it yields CTSSKIHLAPIAKNIQYF.

The chain recombines TRBV9 with TRBJ1-1, with 11 bases aligning to TRBD1. V lost 3 bases to trimming and J lost 10 bases; unmatched junction nucleotides: 8. The CDR3 extends over 14 amino acids. Germline lookup yields CDR1 SGDLS and CDR2 YYNGEE. Written as DNA, the CDR3 is TGTGCCAGCAGCGCCTCCGGGACAGGGGGTTTAGCTTTCTTT. Amino acids: CASSASGTGGLAFF.

The genes are TRBV25-1 and TRBJ2-6; weak D call: TRBD1 (6 bases). Germline-derived CDR1 and CDR2 are MGHDK and SYGVNS. The length of the CDR3 is 16 residues. V gave up 0 bases and J gave up 2 bases, with 8 bases separating them. The chain's CDR3 is CASSEYRGAGANVLTF. The CDR3 bases are TGTGCCAGCAGTGAATACAGGGGCGCTGGGGCCAACGTCCTGACTTTC.

The V and J genes are TRBV6-2 or TRBV6-3 and TRBJ2-7; 16 bases match TRBD2. Trimming at V came to 6 bases and at J to 7 bases, leaving 15 bases not matched to a gene. Germline loops: CDR1 MNHEY, CDR2 SVGEGT. CDR3 length: 18 amino acids. CDR3 amino acids: CASSPGLAGGPSFWEQYF. CDR3 nucleotide sequence: TGTGCCAGCAGCCCGGGACTAGCGGGAGGGCCCTCCTTCTGGGAGCAGTACTTC.

This clone showed up just a few times. The gene calls are TRBV6-1 and TRBJ2-2, with D possibly TRBD2 on 6 matching bases. The CDR3 has 15 residues. The V gene's germline CDR1 is MNHNS and CDR2 SASEGT. Trimming stripped 3 bases from V and 8 bases from J, with 16 bases between. CDR3 DNA: TGTGCCAGCAGTGAGGGCTGGGGAGGACTGGGGGAGCTGTTTTTT. Protein sequence: CASSEGWGGLGELFF.

The V call is TRBV4-3, the J call TRBJ2-3, with D perhaps TRBD2 (6 bases). Germline CDR1 and CDR2: LGHNA and YSLEER. The CDR3 length is 15 residues. Trimming took off 1 base at V and 3 bases at J, with 11 bases between the two ends. The CDR3 here is CASSQAGEVTDTQYF. In DNA, the CDR3 is TGCGCCAGCAGCCAAGCGGGGGAAGTGACAGATACGCAGTATTTT.

The gene calls are TRBV18 and TRBJ2-3; TRBD2 matches at 13 bases. The trim removed 5 bases at V and 4 bases at J, leaving 15 bases unmatched. Germline assignment: CDR1 KGHSH and CDR2 LQKENI. The CDR3 sequence is 19 residues long. CDR3 coding DNA: TGTGCCAGCTCATCCCGACTAGCGGGGGGCCCCTGGGGCCCAGATACGCAGTATTTT. It yields the protein CASSSRLAGGPWGPDTQYF.

This chain connects TRBV4-1 to TRBJ2-7; no reliable D call. CDR3 length: 14 amino acids. The germline CDR1 and CDR2 sequences are MGHRA and YSYEKL. V gave up 0 bases and J gave up 0 bases, with 6 bases separating them. CDR3 coding DNA: TGCGCCAGCAGCCAAGAAGGGTACTCCTACGAGCAGTACTTC. Translating gives CASSQEGYSYEQYF.

J is TRBJ2-5 and V is TRBV20-1, with 8 positions matching TRBD2. Per germline, CDR1 DFQATT and CDR2 SNEGSKA (reference sequence). The V gene end was trimmed by 3 bases and the J gene end by 4 bases; junction bases not matched to a gene: 13. This CDR3 spans 16 amino acids. As DNA, the CDR3 is TGCAGTGCTAGTCCGGGACTAGGGGGGGGGATAGAGACCCAGTACTTC. Its protein is CSASPGLGGGIETQYF.

J is TRBJ2-3 and V is TRBV11-2; 14 positions match TRBD2. Germline CDR1 and CDR2: SGHAT and FQNNGV. The junction had 13 bases not matched to a gene; V was cut back by 5 bases and J by 3 bases. This CDR3 comprises 19 residues. This CDR3 reads CASSRESGTSGRPTDTQYF. The CDR3 DNA sequence: TGTGCCAGCAGCCGAGAATCGGGGACTAGCGGGAGACCGACAGATACGCAGTATTTT. The entire variable domain, with the rest obtained from reference TRBV11-2 and TRBJ2-3, is as follows: EAGVAQSPRYKIIEKRQSVAFWCNPISGHATLYWYQQILGQGPKLLIQFQNNGVVDDSQLPKDRFSAERLKGVDSTLKIQPAKLEDSAVYLCASSRESGTSGRPTDTQYFGPGTRLTVL.

This sequence joins TRBV10-1 and TRBJ1-5, with D unclear. CDR3 length: 12 amino acids. V lost 4 bases and J 10 bases, leaving 11 bases between the germline ends. The germline CDR1 and CDR2 sequences are WNHNN and SYGVQD (reference sequence). The CDR3 DNA is TGCGCCAGCAGTGCGGGTGGTCAACCCCAGCATTTT. Protein: CASSAGGQPQHF.

The rearrangement joins TRBV5-1 to TRBJ1-2; TRBD1 is a possible D gene (5 bases). CDR1 is SGHRS and CDR2 is YFSETQ in the germline V gene. Trimming left V 5 bases short and J 0 bases short, with 14 bases between. The CDR3 is made up of 15 amino acids. For the CDR3, the DNA is TGCGCCAGCAGATCCGGGACGCTTACTAACTATGGCTACACCTTC. Its translation is CASRSGTLTNYGYTF.

The J gene is TRBJ2-1, the V gene TRBV11-2, with 12 nucleotides matching TRBD1. J was trimmed by 7 bases and V by 1 base; bases with no gene match: 2. The germline V gene has CDR1 SGHAT and CDR2 FQNNGV. The CDR3 covers 15 residues. The CDR3 DNA reads as TGTGCCAGCAGCTTAGCGGGACAGGGGGCGAATGAGCAGTTCTTC. This gives the protein CASSLAGQGANEQFF.

J is TRBJ2-1 and V is TRBV7-3; D is possibly TRBD2 (6 bases). V lost 2 bases, J lost 8 bases, and 22 bases lay in between. The CDR3 has 17 residues. Germline lookup yields CDR1 SGHTA and CDR2 FQGTGA. CDR3 sequence reads: CASSLYPYGTSIYEQFF. CDR3 nucleotide sequence: TGTGCCAGCAGCTTATACCCATACGGGACTTCGATCTATGAGCAGTTCTTC.

The rearrangement links TRBV5-6 to TRBJ1-3, with TRBD1 as a possible D gene (6 bases). V dropped 2 bases and J dropped 0 bases, with 15 bases sitting between them. There are 17 residues in the CDR3. CDR1 is SGHDT and CDR2 is YYEEEE in the germline V gene. CDR3 DNA: TGTGCCAGCAGCTTCGCCGGGACATACCTCTCTGGAAACACCATATATTTT. This codes for CASSFAGTYLSGNTIYF.

The gene calls are TRBV24-1 and TRBJ1-3, with D uncertain. The germline gives CDR1 KGHDR, CDR2 SFDVKD. The CDR3 is made up of 13 amino acids. Deletions cut 8 bases from V and 4 bases from J, with 11 bases between. The CDR3 region is CATMDPGGNTIYF. The CDR3 DNA reads as TGTGCCACCATGGACCCCGGAGGAAACACCATATATTTT.

CDR3 nucleotide sequence: TGCGCCAGCAGCTTTTACAGACTCCAAGAGACCCAGTACTTC. As protein: CASSFYRLQETQYF. This chain joins TRBV5-1 and TRBJ2-5, with D unclear. This CDR3 comprises 14 residues. V shed 2 bases and J shed 1 base, with 9 bases lying between them. Germline assignment: CDR1 SGHRS and CDR2 YFSETQ.

The chain combines TRBV5-1 with TRBJ1-3; a possible D gene is TRBD1 (5 bases). The CDR3 length is 15 residues. Trimming shortened V by 5 bases and J by 0 bases, and 12 bases separated the two germline ends. CDR1 and CDR2 from the germline V gene are SGHRS and YFSETQ. This CDR3 reads CASSWDPSSGNTIYF. CDR3 coding DNA: TGCGCCAGCAGTTGGGACCCATCCTCTGGAAACACCATATATTTT.

The CDR3 sequence: CASSSVQGSQYF. For the CDR3, the DNA is TGTGCCAGTAGTTCGGTACAGGGCTCCCAGTACTTC. The chain is built from TRBV19 and TRBJ2-5; D might be TRBD1 (6 bases). The CDR3 contains 12 residues. The germline gives CDR1 LNHDA, CDR2 SQIVND (reference sequence). V was pared by 5 bases and J by 9 bases, with 13 bases between.

This chain joins TRBV2 and TRBJ1-4; D ambiguous. Trimming took 1 base from V and 1 from J, leaving 7 bases between them. The CDR3 loop spans 15 amino acids. Germline loops: CDR1 SNHLY, CDR2 FYNNEI. The CDR3 DNA follows: TGTGCCAGCAGTGAAGAAGGGAGAACTAATGAAAAACTGTTTTTT. Translation gives CASSEEGRTNEKLFF. The full variable domain, in which reference TRBV2 and TRBJ1-4 provide the parts outside the CDR3, is EPEVTQTPSHQVTQMGQEVILRCVPISNHLYFYWYRQILGQKVEFLVSFYNNEISEKSEIFDDQFSVERPDGSNFTLKIRSTKLEDSAMYFCASSEEGRTNEKLFFGSGTQLSVL.

The gene calls are TRBV28 and TRBJ1-5; no reliable D call. This CDR3 comprises 12 residues. V dropped 6 bases and J dropped 8 bases, with 11 bases sitting between them. CDR1 MDHEN and CDR2 SYDVKM come from the germline V gene. CDR3 nucleotide sequence: TGTGCCAGCAGATCGGGGTGGGAGCCCCAGCATTTT. Its protein product is CASRSGWEPQHF.

The rearrangement joins TRBV5-8 to TRBJ1-1, with D unresolved. V gave up 3 bases and J gave up 0 bases, with 18 bases separating them. Germline CDR1 SGHTS, CDR2 YDEGEE. The length of the CDR3 is 17 residues. In DNA, the CDR3 is TGTGCCAGCAGCTCGGGCCAAGGTGACCGGATGAACACTGAAGCTTTCTTT. Translating it yields CASSSGQGDRMNTEAFF.

This chain links TRBV5-6 with TRBJ1-3; D gene ambiguous. CDR1 is SGHDT, CDR2 YYEEEE, per germline. Trimming stripped 4 bases from V and 8 bases from J, with 10 bases between. The CDR3 is made up of 12 amino acids. The CDR3 spells CASSKGVDTIYF. Here the CDR3 DNA reads TGTGCCAGCAGCAAAGGCGTAGACACCATATATTTT.

V usage is TRBV24-1 and J usage is TRBJ1-2; D possibly corresponds to TRBD1 (6 bases). CDR3 size: 21 residues. From germline, CDR1 is KGHDR and CDR2 SFDVKD. Trimming took off 8 bases at V and 4 bases at J, with 37 bases between the two ends. This CDR3 reads CATMLPGQGIPATLSVYGYTF. The CDR3 DNA follows: TGTGCCACCATGCTTCCGGGACAAGGGATCCCGGCCACGCTCAGCGTCTATGGCTACACCTTC.